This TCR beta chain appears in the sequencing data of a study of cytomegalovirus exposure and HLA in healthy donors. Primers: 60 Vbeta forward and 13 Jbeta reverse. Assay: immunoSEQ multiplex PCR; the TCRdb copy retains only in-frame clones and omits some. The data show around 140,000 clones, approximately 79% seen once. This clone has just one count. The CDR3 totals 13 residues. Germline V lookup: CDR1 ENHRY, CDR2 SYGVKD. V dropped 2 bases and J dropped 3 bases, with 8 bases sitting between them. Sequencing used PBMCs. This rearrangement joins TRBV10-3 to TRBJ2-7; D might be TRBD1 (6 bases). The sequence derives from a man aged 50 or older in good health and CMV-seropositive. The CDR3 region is CAISEGRGYEQYF. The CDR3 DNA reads TGTGCCATCAGTGAGGGCAGGGGCTACGAGCAGTACTTC.